Shown below are 15 T cell receptor beta chains from a single sample sequenced in a study of identical twins. TCRdb re-called the 5' RACE reads through MiXCR, storing one row per CDR3 protein. In the table there are a few hundred thousand distinct CDR3 sequences, more than 13% of which are singletons. The data were also submitted as part of a second study, on yellow fever vaccine responses in identical twins.

Material: CD4+ T cells sorted from blood. The receptors shown here come from a woman aged 18 to 35 in good health.

This clonotype was found many times. The chain couples TRBV4-3 to TRBJ2-1; 12 bases are a match to TRBD2. The CDR3 consists of 15 residues. CDR1 is LGHNA and CDR2 is YSLEER in the germline V gene. Unmatched junction bases numbered 5, after V lost 4 bases and J lost 7 bases. The CDR3 sequence is CASSRGLAGENEQFF. In DNA, the CDR3 is TGCGCCAGCAGCCGGGGACTAGCGGGTGAGAATGAGCAGTTCTTC.

This clonotype turned up a few times. The rearrangement links TRBV4-3 to TRBJ2-5, with D maybe TRBD1 (6 bases). The length of the CDR3 is 15 residues. Trimming left V 2 bases short and J 3 bases short, with 13 bases between. Looked up from germline, CDR1 is LGHNA and CDR2 is YSLEER. CDR3 residues: CASSQKSPGEETQYF. The DNA of the CDR3 is TGCGCCAGCAGCCAAAAGAGTCCAGGGGAAGAGACCCAGTACTTC.

CDR3 in amino acids: CASTSWGPLGEFF. CDR3 nucleotide sequence: TGTGCCAGCACCTCCTGGGGGCCACTCGGGGAGTTCTTC. V and J are TRBV21-1 and TRBJ2-1; the listed D gene, TRBD1, was not tested against the DNA. TRBV21-1 is a recognized pseudogene. There are 13 residues in the CDR3.

The chain is built from TRBV19 and TRBJ2-1; TRBD1 aligns across 7 bases. Germline CDR1 reads LNHDA; CDR2 reads SQIVND (reference sequence). This CDR3 comprises 14 residues. J was trimmed by 4 bases and V by 4 bases; bases with no gene match: 4. Written as DNA, the CDR3 is TGTGCCAGTAGTAAAGGGACAGCTTACAATGAGCAGTTCTTC. Encoded protein: CASSKGTAYNEQFF.

The V and J genes are TRBV4-2 and TRBJ2-3, with 7 bases fitting TRBD2. The CDR3 has 16 residues. V trimming: 4 bases; J trimming: 0 bases; junction bases outside the gene matches: 7. Germline CDR1 LGHNA, CDR2 YNFKEQ. In DNA, the CDR3 is TGTGCCAGCAGCCCCGCTAGCGGTCAGAGCACAGATACGCAGTATTTT. This encodes CASSPASGQSTDTQYF.

V gene TRBV7-2 combines with J gene TRBJ2-4, with TRBD1 identical over 7 bases. CDR3 length equals 13 residues. V lost 6 bases, J lost 6 bases, and 5 bases stayed unmatched. Germline V lookup: CDR1 SGHTA, CDR2 FQGNSA. The CDR3 is CASSIGQANIQYF. DNA of the CDR3: TGTGCCAGCAGTATCGGACAGGCAAACATTCAGTACTTC.

This clonotype was recorded a few times. The chain combines TRBV20-1 with TRBJ2-3; unclear D gene. Germline V gene sequence: CDR1 DFQATT, CDR2 SNEGSKA (reference sequence). CDR3 length equals 14 residues. V lost 6 bases, J lost 4 bases, and 17 bases lay in between. CDR3 protein: CSALDLSGADTQYF. CDR3 in DNA: TGCAGTGCCCTCGACTTGTCGGGCGCAGATACGCAGTATTTT.

This clonotype was found a few times. V gene TRBV5-4 combines with J gene TRBJ2-7, with 9 bases lining up with TRBD1. V shed 4 bases and J 4 bases; nucleotides not matched to a gene: 9. CDR1 SGHNT and CDR2 YYREEE come from the germline V gene (reference sequence). The CDR3 runs 15 residues. In DNA form, the CDR3 reads TGTGCCAGCAGCGGGGGGACAGGGAGAAATTACGAGCAGTACTTC. Encoded protein: CASSGGTGRNYEQYF.

On this clonotype: One end of the junction varies from germline; a read error may be responsible. The chain links TRBV28 to TRBJ2-5; D is ambiguous. This CDR3 region has 11 residues. Germline CDR1 reads MDHEN; CDR2 reads SYDVKM. In DNA form, the CDR3 reads TGTGCCAGCAATTTACGTGAGACCCAGTACTTC. Protein sequence: CASNLRETQYF.

The J gene is TRBJ2-1, the V gene TRBV11-2; 7 nucleotides align to TRBD2. V dropped 1 base and J dropped 8; count of bases not matched to a gene: 8. CDR1 and CDR2 (germline): SGHAT, FQNNGV. CDR3 length equals 15 residues. For the CDR3, the DNA is TGTGCCAGCAGCTTAGGGCAACTAGCGTGGGATGAGCAGTTCTTC. This encodes CASSLGQLAWDEQFF.

This chain joins TRBV5-8 and TRBJ2-1; 9 nucleotides align to TRBD1. After removal of 4 bases from V and 12 bases from J, the junction contained 5 bases not matched to a gene. From germline, CDR1 is SGHTS and CDR2 YDEGEE. This CDR3 region has 12 residues. CDR3 in amino acids: CASSEDRGGQFF. CDR3 DNA sequence: TGTGCCAGCAGCGAGGACAGGGGTGGGCAGTTCTTC.

The V and J genes are TRBV6-5 and TRBJ2-2, with D possibly TRBD2 on 6 matching bases. Germline CDR1 reads MNHEY; CDR2 reads SVGAGI. V was trimmed by 2 bases and J by 4 bases, leaving 11 bases between them. The CDR3 totals 15 residues. Written as DNA, the CDR3 is TGTGCCAGCAGTTACGACGGGAGCACCACCGGGGAGCTGTTTTTT. It encodes CASSYDGSTTGELFF.

This clonotype came up a few times. The gene calls are TRBV5-6 and TRBJ2-5; unclear D gene. The CDR3 totals 13 residues. Germline V CDR1 and CDR2: SGHDT, YYEEEE. Trimming removed 2 bases at V and 0 bases at J, with 5 bases between. The CDR3 DNA reads as TGTGCCAGCAGCTTTGCGTACCAAGAGACCCAGTACTTC. It yields the protein CASSFAYQETQYF.

This clonotype occurred a few times. V is TRBV20-1 and J is TRBJ2-3, with 11 bases lining up with TRBD2. The CDR3 sequence is 17 residues long. Germline V gene lookup returns CDR1 DFQATT and CDR2 SNEGSKA (reference sequence). J lost 3 bases, V lost 2 bases, and 10 bases had no gene match. The CDR3 sequence is CSARPAGTSGLTDTQYF. The CDR3 DNA follows: TGCAGTGCTAGACCCGCCGGGACTAGCGGACTTACAGATACGCAGTATTTT.

A few counts support this clonotype. CDR3 nucleotide sequence: TGTGCCAGCAGTTCGTCGAGCGGGAAGCGAGGCATGGAGCAGTTCTTC. Protein: CASSSSSGKRGMEQFF. V is TRBV6-5 and J is TRBJ2-1, with TRBD2 matching over 7 bases. The CDR3 spans 16 residues. V was pared by 4 bases and J by 10 bases, with 16 bases of the junction left unmatched. Germline values: CDR1 MNHEY, CDR2 SVGAGI.